The 2 T cell receptor beta chains given below trace back to one sample, sequenced in a study of tumor and adjacent non-tumor tissue in lung cancer. No cell sorting was done before RNA was extracted from the tissue. The library came from three nested PCR rounds adapted from ARM-PCR protocols. TCRdb re-analysed the multiplex PCR reads in MiXCR, keeping a single row per CDR3 protein. The sample comprises 100,000 to 120,000 distinct CDR3 sequences, about 87% of which are singletons, and approximately 24% rests with the top ten. The sequenced material came from lung tumor tissue. These receptors were taken from a man aged 65 to 85 with non-small cell lung cancer.

This rearrangement joins TRBV29-1 to TRBJ2-2, with 8 bases lining up with TRBD2. V lost 7 bases and J lost 7; bases outside the gene matches: 11. Germline V gives CDR1 SQVTM, CDR2 ANQGSEA. This CDR3 has 14 residues. The CDR3 DNA is TGCAGCGCTTACGTAGCGGGGAGCTTCGGGGAGCTGTTTTTT. The encoded protein is CSAYVAGSFGELFF.

Concerning this clonotype: One end of the junction fails to match germline, which may point to a read error. The chain is built from TRBV12-3 or TRBV12-4 and TRBJ2-1, with 9 positions matching TRBD2. This CDR3 is 14 amino acids long. The CDR3: CATSLSREGNEQLF. The DNA for the CDR3 is TGTGCTACCAGTTTATCGCGGGAGGGCAATGAGCAGTTATTC.